The entry below describes one T cell receptor beta chain. This sample stems from a study of T-cell memory formation after mild COVID-19. TCRdb re-derived calls from the 5' RACE reads in MiXCR, one entry per CDR3 protein. The sample consists of 300,000 to 400,000 distinct CDR3 sequences, 15% of them appearing once. CDR1 is SQVTM, CDR2 ANQGSEA, per germline. This CDR3 has 11 residues. Trimming left V 8 bases short and J 8 bases short, with 15 bases between. The receptor's source is a man between 18 and 29 years old who had mild COVID-19 (a few samples of this study predate the infection). Cell type and time point are not known. The V and J genes are TRBV29-1 and TRBJ1-2; D gene unclear. Sequenced material: PBMCs or a T cell subset sorted from them (not recorded which). CDR3 in amino acids: CSSAGPGGYTF. Written as DNA, the CDR3 is TGCAGCTCTGCAGGACCCGGAGGCTACACCTTC.